The rows below give T cell receptor beta chains drawn from one sample of a study of tumor-infiltrating lymphocytes in primary liver carcinoma. Using its own MiXCR run on the multiplex PCR reads, TCRdb lists one record per CDR3 protein. The repertoire holds over 95,000 distinct CDR3 sequences, with 55% to 70% as singletons. Sequenced input: liver tumor tissue from sampling region 5. The source of these receptors is a woman in her sixties or seventies with primary liver carcinoma and hepatitis B virus infection. Both conserved end residues are part of each CDR3. A D gene is named only where the DNA matches it firmly. Rows give clone size only sometimes, using once, few, many, or a class for an expanded clone.

>many|TRBJ2-7|.|TRBV6-1
CASSEEGPGSYEQYF
TGTGCCAGCAGTGAAGAGGGTCCAGGGAGCTACGAGCAGTACTTC
>.|TRBJ2-7|TRBD2|TRBV20-1
CSAEKGLGGGSEQYF
TGCAGTGCTGAGAAGGGACTAGGGGGAGGGAGCGAGCAGTATTTC
>.|TRBJ2-3|.|TRBV11-2
CASIPSGEAQYF
TGTGCCAGCATCCCCTCTGGAGAAGCGCAGTATTTT
>.|TRBJ2-1|TRBD2|TRBV6-5
CASSHGLDDEQFF
TGTGCCAGTAGCCACGGACTAGACGATGAGCAGTTCTTC
>.|TRBJ1-5|.|TRBV6-5
CVSNYSPGPPIPNQPQHF
TGTGTCAGCAACTACTCCCCCGGGCCCCCAATCCCTAATCAGCCCCAGCATTTT
>many|TRBJ2-3|TRBD2|TRBV4-1
CATSPSGRALIPQRASTDTQYF
TGCGCCACCAGCCCTAGCGGGAGGGCCCTCATTCCCCAGCGTGCTAGCACAGATACGCAGTATTTT
>.|TRBJ1-1|.|TRBV7-9
CASSPREGRANTEAFF
TGTGCCAGCAGCCCGCGGGAGGGACGGGCTAACACTGAAGCTTTCTTT
>.|TRBJ1-1|TRBD1|TRBV11-3
CASSLEGTGGYPTKAFF
TGTGCTAGCAGCTTAGAGGGGACAGGGGGTTACCCGACTAAAGCTTTCTTT
>.|TRBJ1-1|.|TRBV29-1
CSVVGQIGVVGEAFF
TGCAGCGTTGTCGGGCAGATAGGGGTCGTTGGTGAAGCTTTCTTT
>.|TRBJ2-5|TRBD2|TRBV29-1
CSVGGGGVSETQYF
TGCAGCGTTGGGGGTGGGGGGGTCTCAGAGACCCAGTACTTC
>.|TRBJ2-7|.|TRBV13
CASMRQGLRYDQYF
TGTGCCAGCATGAGGCAGGGACTTCGCTACGATCAGTACTTC
>many|TRBJ1-6|.|TRBV4-1
CASSRQVASNSPLHF
TGCGCCAGCAGCCGACAGGTTGCCTCTAATTCACCCCTCCACTTT
>.|TRBJ2-7|.|TRBV6-1
CGSSEVGGSPYEQYF
TGTGGGAGCAGTGAAGTTGGCGGCAGCCCCTACGAGCAGTACTTC
>many|TRBJ2-3|.|TRBV28
CASSLPGTDTQYF
TGTGCCAGCAGTTTACCTGGGACAGATACGCAGTATTTT
>.|TRBJ1-6|TRBD1|TRBV12-3/TRBV12-4
CASSLGTGDSPLHF
TGTGCCAGTAGTCTCGGGACAGGGGATTCACCCCTCCACTTT
>many|TRBJ2-2|TRBD2|TRBV7-9
CASSSGLAGTGELFF
TGTGCCAGCAGCTCGGGACTAGCGGGTACCGGGGAGCTGTTTTTT
>.|TRBJ1-2|TRBD1|TRBV6-5
CARSYSIGGLGYTF
TGTGCCCGCAGTTACTCGATAGGGGGCCTTGGCTACACCTTC
>many|TRBJ2-1|.|TRBV29-1
CSVEVHRRSDNEQFF
TGCAGCGTTGAGGTACACCGGCGATCGGACAATGAGCAGTTCTTC
>.|TRBJ2-3|.|TRBV11-2
CASSLANAQYF
TGTGCCAGCAGCTTAGCAAATGCGCAGTATTTT
>.|TRBJ2-7|.|TRBV10-3
CVINPGGAGNYEQYF
TGTGTCATTAACCCTGGGGGGGCAGGGAACTACGAGCAGTACTTC
>few|TRBJ1-2|.|TRBV28
CASSFGGGTGYTF
TGTGCCAGCAGTTTCGGAGGGGGGACGGGCTACACCTTC
>.|TRBJ1-5|.|TRBV11-2
CATSSVQGQPQHF
TGTGCCACCAGCTCCGTACAGGGCCAGCCTCAGCATTTT
>.|TRBJ2-5|TRBD1|TRBV4-1
CASSPKDRGETQCF
TGCGCCAGCAGCCCAAAGGACAGGGGAGAGACCCAGTGTTTC
>.|TRBJ2-5|.|TRBV12-3/TRBV12-4
CASSIWETQYF
TGTGCCAGCAGTATATGGGAGACCCAGTACTTC
>few|TRBJ2-7|TRBD2|TRBV30
CAWSVGLASYLGDEQYF
TGTGCCTGGAGTGTGGGACTAGCGTCTTATTTAGGGGACGAGCAGTACTTC
>.|TRBJ2-3|TRBD2|TRBV4-1
CACSLSGRAGADTQYF
TGCGCCTGCAGTCTTAGCGGGAGGGCCGGGGCAGATACGCAGTATTTT
>.|TRBJ1-1|.|TRBV11-2
CGSNLGDRTHAEAFF
TGTGGCAGCAACTTAGGTGACAGGACCCACGCTGAAGCTTTCTTT
>.|TRBJ2-1|TRBD2|TRBV19
CASTQTGTSGSAISNEQFF
TGTGCCAGTACCCAAACCGGGACTAGCGGGAGTGCCATTTCGAATGAGCAGTTCTTC
>.|TRBJ1-1|.|TRBV6-5
CASSYSWDDPEAFF
TGTGCCAGCAGTTACTCTTGGGACGATCCTGAAGCTTTCTTT
>.|TRBJ1-2|.|TRBV11-2
CANSLDRNYGYTF
TGTGCCAACAGTTTAGACAGAAACTATGGCTACACCTTC
>.|TRBJ2-7|TRBD2|TRBV2
CASSEGEGGPYEQYF
TGTGCCAGCAGTGAAGGGGAGGGAGGACCCTACGAGCAGTACTTC
>medium-sized|TRBJ2-7|TRBD2|TRBV12-3/TRBV12-4
CASKAAGGYEQYF
TGTGCCAGCAAAGCAGCGGGAGGCTACGAGCAGTACTTC
>many|TRBJ2-7|TRBD1|TRBV7-9
CASSSPDRGLYEQYF
TGTGCCAGCAGCTCCCCAGACAGGGGGCTATACGAGCAGTACTTC
>.|TRBJ2-3|.|TRBV7-9
CASSSSTSTDTQYF
TGTGCCAGCAGCTCTTCAACTAGCACGGATACGCAGTATTTT
>.|TRBJ2-3|.|TRBV5-1
CASRLEPDTQYF
TGCGCCAGCCGCTTGGAGCCGGATACGCAGTATTTT
>.|TRBJ1-3|.|TRBV6-5
CVVKQGGHSGNTIYF
TGTGTCGTTAAGCAAGGCGGACACTCTGGAAACACCATATATTTT
>medium-sized|TRBJ2-7|.|TRBV6-1
CATQKTYEQYF
TGTGCCACCCAGAAGACCTACGAGCAGTACTTC
>many|TRBJ1-6|TRBD1|TRBV12-3/TRBV12-4
CASSEGQGLHSPLHF
TGTGCCAGCAGCGAGGGACAGGGGCTTCATTCACCCCTCCACTTT
>.|TRBJ2-3|TRBD2|TRBV7-9
CTSRGLGDTQYF
TGTACCAGCAGAGGACTAGGAGATACGCAGTATTTT
>.|TRBJ2-3|.|TRBV10-1
CARMASRTDTQHF
TGCGCCAGAATGGCTAGTCGCACAGATACGCAACATTTT
>.|TRBJ2-1|TRBD2|TRBV28
CTSRESGGPNEQLF
TGTACCAGCAGGGAGTCGGGAGGACCCAATGAGCAGCTCTTC
>.|TRBJ2-6|.|TRBV11-2
CASSHRHSGANLLTF
TGTGCTAGCAGCCACAGGCACTCTGGGGCCAACCTCCTGACTTTC
>.|TRBJ2-1|TRBD2|TRBV5-1
CATSEREGDGQSF
TGCGCCACCAGCGAGCGGGAGGGCGATGGGCAGTCCTTC
>.|TRBJ2-7|TRBD2|TRBV6-6
CASSVDGGGEYEQYF
TGTGCCAGCTCCGTGGACGGGGGAGGGGAGTACGAACAGTACTTC
>many|TRBJ1-2|TRBD1|TRBV5-1
CASSLEGDSNYGYTF
TGCGCCAGCAGCTTGGAGGGGGACAGCAACTATGGCTACACCTTC
>.|TRBJ2-1|.|TRBV11-2
CVRSLNGNRNEQFF
TGTGTCAGGAGCTTAAATGGGAACCGCAATGAGCAGTTCTTC
>.|TRBJ2-3|.|TRBV21-1
CASSEGLLAGGGSGTDAQYF
TGTGCCAGCAGCGAAGGCCTACTAGCGGGAGGTGGGAGTGGCACTGATGCGCAGTATTTT
>.|TRBJ2-1|.|TRBV11-2
CASSPQRSSGKQFF
TGTGCCAGCAGCCCCCAGCGCTCTTCGGGTAAGCAGTTCTTC
>.|TRBJ2-1|TRBD1|TRBV11-2
CVSSLTLGQGYRGEQFF
TGTGTCAGCAGCTTAACCCTCGGACAGGGGTACAGGGGTGAACAGTTCTTC
>many|TRBJ2-5|.|TRBV6-2/TRBV6-3
CACSYSRDDRETQYF
TGTGCCTGCAGTTACTCAAGGGACGATCGGGAGACCCAGTACTTC
>.|TRBJ1-1|TRBD1|TRBV5-4
CASSLGGRRGGTEVFF
TGTGCCAGCAGCTTGGGGGGGCGGAGAGGGGGCACTGAAGTTTTCTTT
>.|TRBJ2-7|.|TRBV11-2
CASSLGAGSLYEQYF
TGTGCCAGCAGCTTGGGGGCGGGTTCCCTCTACGAACAATACTTC
>once|TRBJ2-1|.|TRBV11-2
CASRLGTCGYNEQPF
TGTGCCAGCAGATTAGGGACTTGCGGTTACAATGAGCAGCCCTTC
>many|TRBJ1-3|.|TRBV14
CASSPGISGNTIYF
TGTGCCAGCAGCCCCGGGATCTCTGGAAACACCATATATTTT
>many|TRBJ1-5|.|TRBV5-1
CASSPTGQADQPQHF
TGCGCCAGCAGCCCAACAGGGCAGGCGGATCAGCCCCAGCATTTT
>.|TRBJ1-1|.|TRBV2
CASNEASKNAEAFF
TGTGCCAGCAATGAAGCCTCCAAGAACGCTGAAGCTTTCTTT
>.|TRBJ2-1|TRBD2|TRBV6-6
CASTPGGRAVIDEQFF
TGTGCCAGCACCCCCGGTGGGAGGGCCGTAATCGATGAGCAGTTCTTC
>.|TRBJ2-7|.|TRBV28
CASLGGSYEQYF
TGTGCCAGCCTAGGCGGCTCCTACGAGCAGTATTTC
>.|TRBJ2-5|TRBD2|TRBV29-1
CSVESRGLAGVEIQYF
TGTAGCGTTGAAAGCCGGGGACTAGCGGGAGTAGAGATCCAGTACTTC
>.|TRBJ1-1|TRBD1|TRBV6-1
CASSGYQGGTEAFF
TGTGCCAGCAGTGGATACCAGGGGGGCACTGAGGCTTTCTTT